This T cell receptor (beta chain) was found in a study of vaccination effects on CD4 cells after COVID-19. Turning to this clone: Its antigen is not known.

The data were produced by immunoSEQ multiplex PCR, yet TCRdb's version contains in-frame clones alone and is incomplete. Of 50,000 to 65,000 clones in the sample, 80% were seen once. The CDR3 consists of 15 residues. V shed 0 bases and J shed 8 bases, with 13 bases lying between them. CDR1 and CDR2 from the germline V gene are SNHLY and FYNNEI. Sequencing was preceded by expansion of antigen-specific CD4+ T cells with viral peptide pools in the ViraFEST assay. After more than 8 days in culture, the CD4+ T cells were isolated. Prior SARS-CoV-2 infection was absent in the vaccine recipients, as shown by negative nucleocapsid antibodies.

V and J are TRBV2 and TRBJ1-4; D perhaps matches TRBD1 (5 bases). The specimen was CD4+ T cells from PBMCs cultured with HCoV-229E spike peptides, collected before COVID-19 vaccination. The sequence came from a human donor who received a COVID-19 vaccine. The CDR3 reads CASSEAEGASEKLFF. The CDR3 DNA follows: TGTGCCAGCAGTGAAGCCGAAGGGGCTTCCGAAAAACTGTTTTTT.